This T cell receptor beta chain was observed in a study of human T cells and chemical hapten exposure. Time point noted: pre-sensitization, week 0. Treatment denoted: therapeutic diphenylcyclopropenone sensitization with weekly scalp DPC. The germline V gene encodes CDR1 SEHNR and CDR2 FQNEAQ (reference sequence). This CDR3 region has 14 residues. The germline V and J ends were trimmed by 0 bases and 6 bases, with 9 bases remaining between them. TCRdb re-analysed the RACE reads in MiXCR, keeping a single row per CDR3 protein. The sample has about 120,000 distinct CDR3 sequences, 13% seen once. This specimen consisted of whole blood, obtained in connection with sensitization to the hapten diphenylcyclopropenone (DPC). The receptor was derived from a woman in her late teens or twenties with alopecia areata. Some clones in this sample may be carry-over from other donors' samples. The genes are TRBV7-9 and TRBJ1-5; possibly TRBD1 for D (6 bases). CDR3 amino acids: CASSLADRTQPQHF. The CDR3 bases are TGTGCCAGCAGCTTAGCCGACAGGACTCAGCCCCAGCATTTT.